This T cell receptor (beta chain) was retrieved from a study of molecular identifiers for immune sequencing clone quantification. Libraries for naive CD8 T cells, which were made from about 19,000 to 1,100,000 sorted cells, drew on 10%, 30% or 50% of the RNA. A single record per CDR3 protein comes from TCRdb applying MiXCR to the PCR reads. The sample holds approximately 59,000 distinct CDR3 sequences, roughly 20% seen once. This clonotype was observed at least ten times. The antigen remains unidentified. The CDR3 covers 15 residues. V gave up 4 bases and J gave up 0 bases, with 10 bases separating them. Germline loops: CDR1 MNHEY, CDR2 SMNVEV (reference sequence). Study-level results: Under 1% of molecules in naive cells, but over 97% of effector molecules, belonged to clones above 20 RNA copies.

The material sequenced was naive CD8+ T cells from blood, with Jurkat cell RNA spiked in. Subset indicated: FACS-sorted CD8+CD4-CCR7+CD45RA+ naive T cells. This TCR derives from a human donor in good health. Some libraries in this study had Jurkat cell RNA spiked in. V and J are TRBV27 and TRBJ2-4, with D perhaps TRBD1 (5 bases). The CDR3: CASSSQGAAKNIQYF. In nucleotides, the CDR3 is TGTGCCAGCAGTTCTCAAGGGGCAGCCAAAAACATTCAGTACTTC.